Listed below are T cell receptor beta chains from one sample, sequenced in a study of spatial heterogeneity in lung cancer. TCRdb re-derived calls from the 5' RACE reads in MiXCR, one entry per CDR3 protein. Of 3,000 to 4,000 distinct CDR3 sequences listed, roughly 7.6% are singletons. This specimen was normal lung tissue next to the tumor, taken at surgery. These receptors were obtained from a male donor with early-stage non-small cell lung cancer. The CDR3 runs from the conserved cysteine through the conserved F or W. A D gene is named only where the DNA matches it firmly. Expanded clones get a size class; other rows say once, few or many, or leave the size out.

NA TRBJ2-2 TRBV6-2/TRBV6-3 NA TGTGCCAGCAGTTACTCGTTTGGTACGGGCACCGGGGAGCTGTTTTTT CASSYSFGTGTGELFF
NA TRBJ2-3 TRBV28 NA TGTGCCAGCAGTTTGTTGGATACGCAGTATTTT CASSLLDTQYF
NA TRBJ2-2 TRBV10-3 many TGTGCCATCAAGCCGCCCGGGGTAGGGAACACCGGGGAGCTGTTTTTT CAIKPPGVGNTGELFF
TRBD1 TRBJ2-7 TRBV6-2/TRBV6-3 large TGTGCCAGTCGGACAGGGGGCTTTTACGAGCAGTACTTC CASRTGGFYEQYF
NA TRBJ1-4 TRBV7-9 medium-sized TGTGCCAGCAGCCAGGGGCTGGACGGGAGTGAAAAACTGTTTTTT CASSQGLDGSEKLFF
NA TRBJ2-7 TRBV9 medium-sized TGTGCCAGCAGCCCACAGGGCTACGAGCAGTACTTC CASSPQGYEQYF
TRBD1 TRBJ1-2 TRBV24-1 NA TGTGCCACCAGTGACTCAATGGACAGGTCCATCGGTGGCTACACCTTC CATSDSMDRSIGGYTF
TRBD1 TRBJ2-3 TRBV7-9 many TGTGCCAGCAGCTTAGATTCGACAGGGGAAGATACGCAGTATTTT CASSLDSTGEDTQYF
TRBD1 TRBJ1-6 TRBV12-3/TRBV12-4 many TGTGCCAGCAGTTCCCGGGACAGCTCACCCCTCCACTTT CASSSRDSSPLHF
NA TRBJ1-2 TRBV4-2 medium-sized TGTGCCAGCAGCCAAGAAGCAACGGGCGGCTACACCTTC CASSQEATGGYTF
TRBD2 TRBJ2-1 TRBV11-2 medium-sized TGTGCCAGCAGTCTTAGCGGGCCGTACAATGAGCAGTTCTTC CASSLSGPYNEQFF
TRBD2 TRBJ2-5 TRBV11-1 medium-sized TGTGCCAGCAGCTTACTCGGACTAGCAATAAAAGAGACCCAGTACTTC CASSLLGLAIKETQYF
NA TRBJ1-4 TRBV7-2 NA TGTGCCAGCAGCTCCGGCGTGGGGTATAATGAAAAACTGTTTTTT CASSSGVGYNEKLFF
NA TRBJ1-5 TRBV13 many TGTGCCAGCAGCTTAAATGGAGTGGGGAGCAATCAGCCCCAGCATTTT CASSLNGVGSNQPQHF
TRBD1 TRBJ2-7 TRBV25-1 NA TGTGCCAGCAGTTGGGACAGCGGCTCCTACGAGCAGTACTTC CASSWDSGSYEQYF
TRBD2 TRBJ2-5 TRBV6-6 many TGTGCCAGCAGTTCTGGGACTAGCGGGAGTCTAGAGACCCAGTACTTC CASSSGTSGSLETQYF
NA TRBJ1-4 TRBV18 many TGTGCCAGCTCACCTGGAGGTTCAACTAATGAAAAACTGTTTTTT CASSPGGSTNEKLFF
NA TRBJ2-7 TRBV6-2/TRBV6-3 many TGTGCCAGCACAGGGGGGACAGCGCTCACCCCCCCCTACTACGAGCAGTACTTC CASTGGTALTPPYYEQYF
TRBD2 TRBJ2-3 TRBV7-2 medium-sized TGTGCCAGCAGCCCTCGGGGTACGACTAGCCCAGATACGCAGTATTTT CASSPRGTTSPDTQYF
TRBD2 TRBJ2-2 TRBV5-1 medium-sized TGCGCCAGCAGCTTGGATGCTAGCGGGAGAACCGGGGAGCTGTTTTTT CASSLDASGRTGELFF
NA TRBJ2-3 TRBV7-3 NA TGTGCCAGCAGTCAAGAGCCCTCTAGCACAGATACGCAGTATTTT CASSQEPSSTDTQYF
NA TRBJ2-2 TRBV7-6 many TGTGCCAGCAGCTTATACGGGATGAACACCGGGGAGCTGTTTTTT CASSLYGMNTGELFF
NA TRBJ2-6 TRBV7-3 medium-sized TGTGCCAGCAGCTTAACAAGCGGCCTCTCTGGGGCCAACGTCCTGACTTTC CASSLTSGLSGANVLTF
NA TRBJ2-3 TRBV6-2/TRBV6-3 medium-sized TGTGCCAGCAGTTACCCGAGTTTCACGGACAGTGCCTACACAGATACGCAGTATTTT CASSYPSFTDSAYTDTQYF
NA TRBJ1-4 TRBV7-2 many TGTGCCAGCAGCAGCTCTATCAGGGCTAATGAAAAACTGTTTTTT CASSSSIRANEKLFF
TRBD2 TRBJ2-1 TRBV11-2 medium-sized TGTGCCAGCAGCATGGGACTAGCGGGTAAGACCATAAAGCAGTTCTTC CASSMGLAGKTIKQFF
TRBD1 TRBJ1-1 TRBV5-1 many TGCGCCAGCAGCTTGGCTCAGGGGGCTGAAGCTTTCTTT CASSLAQGAEAFF
NA TRBJ2-3 TRBV6-1 medium-sized TGTGCCGCGTCCCGGGACTTAAGGACAGATACGCAGTATTTT CAASRDLRTDTQYF
TRBD2 TRBJ2-1 TRBV18 few TGTGCCAGCTCACCACAGGCTAGCGGGGGATACAATGAGCAGTTCTTC CASSPQASGGYNEQFF
TRBD2 TRBJ2-1 TRBV11-2 NA TGTGCCAGCAGCTTATTGACTAGCGGGGGGCAGAATGAGCAGTTCTTC CASSLLTSGGQNEQFF
NA TRBJ2-3 TRBV3-1 few TGTGCCAGCAGCTCCATGGGAGGGGGGGCGACAGATACGCAGTATTTT CASSSMGGGATDTQYF
NA TRBJ1-2 TRBV14 medium-sized TGTGCCAGCAGCCAAGAGGGAGCGGAACCTTATGGCTACACCTTC CASSQEGAEPYGYTF
NA TRBJ1-1 TRBV6-1 medium-sized TGTGCCAGCACTTGGGGTGAAGCTTTCTTT CASTWGEAFF
NA TRBJ1-2 TRBV20-1 medium-sized TGCAGTGCTAGAGATCCCCAGACCTATGGCTACACCTTC CSARDPQTYGYTF
TRBD2 TRBJ2-7 TRBV11-1 once TGTGCCAGCAGCCCACCGGGACTAGCGGGAGAGCAGTACTTC CASSPPGLAGEQYF
TRBD2 TRBJ2-2 TRBV20-1 NA TGCAGTGCGCTAGCGGGGGTTCTAAACACCGGGGAGCTGTTTTTT CSALAGVLNTGELFF
NA TRBJ2-7 TRBV5-4 NA TGTGCCAGCAGCTTGAAGTTGGGCAGGGGCCGCTCCTACGAGCAGTACTTC CASSLKLGRGRSYEQYF
NA TRBJ2-1 TRBV19 many TGTGCCAGTACCCCTCGGGTTAGCTCCTACAATGAGCAGTTCTTC CASTPRVSSYNEQFF
NA TRBJ1-1 TRBV20-1 many TGCAGTGCCCATGAATTCGGGAGAAACACTGAAGCTTTCTTT CSAHEFGRNTEAFF
TRBD1 TRBJ1-1 TRBV2 medium-sized TGTGCCAGCAGTGGGTGGACAGGGTTCGGTGAAGCTTTCTTT CASSGWTGFGEAFF
NA TRBJ2-4 TRBV12-5 few TGTGCTAGTGGTTTATGGACAGTCGGAAACATTCAGTACTTC CASGLWTVGNIQYF
NA TRBJ2-2 TRBV13 NA TGTGCCAGCAGCTGGGTCCGCGTCGGGGAGCTGTTTTTT CASSWVRVGELFF
TRBD2 TRBJ2-3 TRBV7-2 medium-sized TGTGCCAGCAGCTCTCAAAGCGGGAGTACAGATACGCAGTATTTT CASSSQSGSTDTQYF
TRBD2 TRBJ2-1 TRBV7-9 many TGTGCCAGCAGCTTAGGCCTAGCGGGAGTAGTTGAGCAGTTCTTC CASSLGLAGVVEQFF
TRBD2 TRBJ2-2 TRBV10-3 medium-sized TGTGCCATCAGGGGACTAGCCGGGTCCGGGGAGCTGTTTTTT CAIRGLAGSGELFF
NA TRBJ2-1 TRBV27 medium-sized TGTGCCAGCAAGGCCTCAATGGGTCGTTACTACAATGAGCAGTTCTTC CASKASMGRYYNEQFF
NA TRBJ1-5 TRBV12-3/TRBV12-4 medium-sized TGTGCCAGCAGTTTACAGGGAAGCAATCAGCCCCAGCATTTT CASSLQGSNQPQHF
TRBD1 TRBJ1-1 TRBV6-2/TRBV6-3 medium-sized TGTGCCAGCGGGACAGGGGTGAACACTGAAGCTTTCTTT CASGTGVNTEAFF
NA TRBJ1-5 TRBV19 many TGTGCCAGTAGTATTGTATGGCAGGGCCCCAGGCAGCCCCAGCATTTT CASSIVWQGPRQPQHF
NA TRBJ2-5 TRBV10-2 NA TGCGCCAGCTCCAGGACGAGGTCCCGTGAGACCCAGTACTTC CASSRTRSRETQYF
TRBD2 TRBJ2-3 TRBV3-1 many TGTGCCAGCAGCTCGAGCGGGACCACAGATACGCAGTATTTT CASSSSGTTDTQYF